Listed here are 15 T cell receptor beta chains from one sample, sequenced in a study of blood T cell repertoires in COVID-19. Using immunoSEQ multiplex PCR, the repertoire was profiled, and TCRdb retains in-frame clones only, with some absent. The table has around 320,000 clones, 90% seen once; the top ten hold less than 4%. Sequencing input: PBMCs or T cells enriched from blood (not recorded which). The receptors derive from a woman aged 25-40 years who had been exposed to COVID-19.

The CDR3 here is CASSVSHSLNTEAFF. The CDR3 bases are TGTGCCAGCAGCGTAAGTCACAGCTTGAACACTGAAGCTTTCTTT. The chain uses TRBV9 and TRBJ1-1, with D uncertain. V lost 1 base to trimming and J lost 0 bases, with 10 bases between them. Germline assignment: CDR1 SGDLS and CDR2 YYNGEE. This CDR3 is 15 amino acids long. The full variable domain, in which reference TRBV9 and TRBJ1-1 provide the parts outside the CDR3, is DSGVTQTPKHLITATGQRVTLRCSPRSGDLSVYWYQQSLDQGLQFLIQYYNGEERAKGNILERFSAQQFPDLHSELNLSSLELGDSALYFCASSVSHSLNTEAFFGQGTRLTVV.

The V and J genes are TRBV6-2 or TRBV6-3 and TRBJ1-1; D remains unclear. This CDR3 comprises 14 residues. With 6 bases removed from V and 0 bases from J, the gap between germline ends came to 11 bases. Germline CDR1 MNHEY, CDR2 SVGEGT. Here the CDR3 DNA reads TGTGCCAGCAGCCTCACCAGAATGAACACTGAAGCTTTCTTT. The encoded protein is CASSLTRMNTEAFF.

The chain has TRBV12-3 or TRBV12-4 and TRBJ1-5; D gene unclear. Deletions cut 6 bases from V and 2 bases from J, with 8 bases between. The CDR3 sequence is 13 residues long. CDR3 DNA: TGTGCCAGCAGCTCCACGGGCAATCAGCCCCAGCATTTT. This gives the protein CASSSTGNQPQHF.

The gene calls are TRBV6-6 and TRBJ1-4; D unclear. This CDR3 is built from 13 residues. The germline V gene has CDR1 MNHNY and CDR2 SVGAGI (reference sequence). Trimming removed 6 bases at V and 8 bases at J, with 13 bases between. CDR3 in amino acids: CASRQNPGEKLFF. The CDR3 DNA is TGTGCCAGCAGACAGAACCCAGGAGAAAAACTGTTTTTT.

This clone was seen only once. The chain is built from TRBV19 and TRBJ1-1; tentatively, D is TRBD1 (5 bases). CDR1 is LNHDA and CDR2 is SQIVND in the germline V gene (reference sequence). Trimming took off 7 bases at V and 1 base at J, with 10 bases between the two ends. The CDR3 spans 13 residues. CDR3 protein: CASMWGPNTEAFF. DNA of the CDR3: TGTGCCAGTATGTGGGGCCCGAACACTGAAGCTTTCTTT.

DNA of the CDR3: TGTGCCAGCCAGTCGCGGGGCAATCAGCCCCAGCATTTT. This translates into CASQSRGNQPQHF. The chain is built from TRBV12-3 or TRBV12-4 and TRBJ1-5; no definite D call. Between the trimmed V and J ends, which lost 8 bases and 2 bases, there was a span of 10 bases. The CDR3 totals 13 residues.

The chain has TRBV6-1 and TRBJ2-7; weak D call: TRBD2 (6 bases). V was pared by 1 base and J by 7 bases, with 11 bases between. There are 13 residues in the CDR3. CDR1 and CDR2 (germline): MNHNS, SASEGT. CDR3 amino acids: CASSEVAGGEQYF. The DNA for the CDR3 is TGTGCCAGCAGTGAAGTGGCCGGGGGAGAGCAGTACTTC.

This chain joins TRBV19 and TRBJ1-1, with 7 bases fitting TRBD1. This CDR3 has 14 amino acids. Germline-derived CDR1 and CDR2 are LNHDA and SQIVND (reference sequence). V gave up 6 bases and J gave up 4 bases; unmatched junction bases: 8. The CDR3 region is CASSPRDSGTEAFF. For the CDR3, the DNA is TGTGCCAGTAGCCCACGGGACAGTGGCACTGAAGCTTTCTTT.

This clone was seen only once. The same CDR3 can be traced to other DNA sequences in this sample. CDR3 amino acids: CASSIAGGTEAFF. CDR3 sequence (DNA): TGTGCCAGTAGTATAGCAGGGGGAACTGAAGCTTTCTTT. V and J are TRBV19 and TRBJ1-1; 7 bases line up with TRBD1. V shed 1 base and J 5 bases; nucleotides not matched to a gene: 1. The CDR3 has 13 amino acids. Germline V gene lookup returns CDR1 LNHDA and CDR2 SQIVND (reference sequence). Full variable domain (rest looked up from reference TRBV19 and TRBJ1-1): DGGITQSPKYLFRKEGQNVTLSCEQNLNHDAMYWYRQDPGQGLRLIYYSQIVNDFQKGDIAEGYSVSREKKESFPLTVTSAQKNPTAFYLCASSIAGGTEAFFGQGTRLTVV.

The V and J genes are TRBV13 and TRBJ1-4; D unclear. The CDR3 spans 15 residues. Germline CDR1 PRHDT, CDR2 FYEKMQ (reference sequence). The V gene lost 5 bases and the J gene lost 0 bases, with 10 bases spanning the gap. Written as DNA, the CDR3 is TGTGCCAGCAGCAAACATGCCTCAACTAATGAAAAACTGTTTTTT. Translating gives CASSKHASTNEKLFF.

The V gene is TRBV7-9, the J gene TRBJ2-1, with D tentatively TRBD1 (7 bases). The CDR3 loop spans 13 amino acids. V was trimmed by 2 bases and J by 8 bases, leaving 10 bases between them. Germline V gene lookup returns CDR1 SEHNR and CDR2 FQNEAQ (reference sequence). CDR3 sequence (DNA): TGTGCCAGCAGCTTATTCAGGGGGGATGAGCAGTTCTTC. Its translation is CASSLFRGDEQFF.

V is TRBV10-3 and J is TRBJ2-2, with D unresolved. From germline, CDR1 is ENHRY and CDR2 SYGVKD. V lost 6 bases and J lost 2, with 13 bases in between. The length of the CDR3 is 15 residues. For the CDR3, the DNA is TGTGCCATCAGCCCGACACGGTCCAACACCGGGGAGCTGTTTTTT. Protein product: CAISPTRSNTGELFF.

The V gene is TRBV7-2, the J gene TRBJ1-1; D remains ambiguous. The CDR3 runs to 15 residues. Between the trimmed V and J ends, which lost 1 base and 4 bases, there was a span of 13 bases. The V gene's germline CDR1 is SGHTA and CDR2 FQGNSA. CDR3 protein: CASSLGSARLTEAFF. In DNA form, the CDR3 reads TGTGCCAGCAGCTTAGGTTCAGCAAGACTCACTGAAGCTTTCTTT.

This clone was seen only once. The chain joins TRBV7-3 to TRBJ1-2; TRBD1 is a possible D gene (6 bases). Looked up from germline, CDR1 is SGHTA and CDR2 is FQGTGA. Trimming took 3 bases from V and 4 from J, leaving 9 bases between them. The CDR3 totals 13 residues. CDR3 sequence (DNA): TGTGCCAGCAGCTTCGGGGGGGCCTATGGCTACACCTTC. Translation gives CASSFGGAYGYTF.

This clone has only one observation. CDR3 in DNA: TGTGCCAGCAGTGAGAGACAGAATAGCAATCAGCCCCAGCATTTT. Its protein product is CASSERQNSNQPQHF. V gene TRBV2 combines with J gene TRBJ1-5, with TRBD1 as a possible D gene (5 bases). Trimming cost V 3 bases and J 0 bases, with 9 bases left between them. This CDR3 spans 15 amino acids. Germline assignment: CDR1 SNHLY and CDR2 FYNNEI.